The sequence of this TCR beta chain was determined in a study of blood T cells in healthy people across ages. Background on the study: T cells yielded about one barcoded beta molecule per two cells through template switching.

V trimming: 5 bases; J trimming: 3 bases; junction bases outside the gene matches: 5. This CDR3 is built from 15 residues. Germline V lookup: CDR1 MDHEN, CDR2 SYDVKM. With a J-beta primer mix and a sample-barcoded 5' primer, a second PCR ran roughly 6 to 11 cycles. TCRdb re-called the 5' RACE reads with MiXCR, one entry per CDR3 protein. Among approximately 350,000 distinct CDR3 sequences, approximately 51% were seen once, and the ten largest hold 45% to 60%. Whole-study results and caveats: The unsorted PBMCs prevented any conclusive comparison of naive versus antigen-experienced cells. Correlation between TCR beta diversity and naive T cell percentage was strong.

About this clonotype itself: Antigen specificity is unknown.

Peripheral blood, about 9.4 milliliters per donor, was collected. This TCR was recovered from a man in his sixties in good health. The chain is built from TRBV28 and TRBJ1-5, with TRBD1 matching over 9 bases. The sequenced material came from blood. CDR3 sequence reads: CASSLGTGLNQPQHF. The CDR3, as DNA: TGTGCCAGCAGTCTAGGGACAGGGCTCAATCAGCCCCAGCATTTT.